This T cell receptor beta chain was obtained from a study of blood T cell repertoires in COVID-19. As for the study in general: From T cells, B-cell-depleted T cells, or PBMCs came the material, which was cDNA or gDNA.

Enrollees, about 18 to 90 years old, lived in 20 to 25 US areas. Germline V gene data show CDR1 as SGHTA and CDR2 as FQGTGA. V lost 1 base, J lost 4 bases, and 6 bases stayed unmatched. The CDR3 sequence is 16 residues long. Generated by immunoSEQ multiplex PCR, the TCRdb table keeps only in-frame clones and is missing some. The data contain over 250,000 clones, roughly 87% of them singletons. The sequenced material came from PBMCs or T cells enriched from blood (not recorded which). The source is a woman aged 18-29 years who had recovered from COVID-19. V and J are TRBV7-3 and TRBJ2-1, with 8 bases that match TRBD2. CDR3 sequence reads: CASSLSVASGYNEQFF. Written as DNA, the CDR3 is TGTGCCAGCAGCTTAAGTGTGGCTAGCGGGTACAATGAGCAGTTCTTC.